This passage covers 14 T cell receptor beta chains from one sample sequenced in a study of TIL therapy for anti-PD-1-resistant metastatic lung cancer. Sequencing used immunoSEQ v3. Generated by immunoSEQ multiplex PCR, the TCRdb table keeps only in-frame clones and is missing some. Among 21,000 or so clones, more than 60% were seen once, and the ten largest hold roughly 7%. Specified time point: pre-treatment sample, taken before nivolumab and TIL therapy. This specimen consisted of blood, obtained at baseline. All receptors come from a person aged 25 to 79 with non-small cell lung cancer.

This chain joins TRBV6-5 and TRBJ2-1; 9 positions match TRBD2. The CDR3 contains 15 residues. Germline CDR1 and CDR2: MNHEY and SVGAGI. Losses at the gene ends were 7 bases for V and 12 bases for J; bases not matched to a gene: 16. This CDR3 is CASTRLAAQPGGQFF. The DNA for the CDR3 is TGTGCCAGCACTCGACTAGCGGCCCAACCGGGGGGGCAGTTCTTC.

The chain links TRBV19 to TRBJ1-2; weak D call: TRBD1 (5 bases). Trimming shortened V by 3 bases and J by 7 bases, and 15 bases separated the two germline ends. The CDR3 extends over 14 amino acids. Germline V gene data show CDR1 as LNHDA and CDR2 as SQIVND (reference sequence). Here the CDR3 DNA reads TGTGCCAGTAGTATTCCGGGGGGTCTGGCTGGCTACACCTTC. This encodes CASSIPGGLAGYTF.

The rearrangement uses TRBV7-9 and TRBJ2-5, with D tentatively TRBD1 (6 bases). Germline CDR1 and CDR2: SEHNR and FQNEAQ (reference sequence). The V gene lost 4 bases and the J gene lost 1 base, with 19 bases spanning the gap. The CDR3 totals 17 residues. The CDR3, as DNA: TGTGCCAGCAGCTACCCCGTAGGGGACACCACCCAAGAGACCCAGTACTTC. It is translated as CASSYPVGDTTQETQYF.

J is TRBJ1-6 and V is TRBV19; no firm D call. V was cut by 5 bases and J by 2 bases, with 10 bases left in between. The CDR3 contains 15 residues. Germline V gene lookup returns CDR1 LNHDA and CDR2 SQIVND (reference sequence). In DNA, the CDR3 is TGTGCCAGTAGTCCCGTGGGTACCTATAATTCACCCCTCCACTTT. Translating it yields CASSPVGTYNSPLHF.

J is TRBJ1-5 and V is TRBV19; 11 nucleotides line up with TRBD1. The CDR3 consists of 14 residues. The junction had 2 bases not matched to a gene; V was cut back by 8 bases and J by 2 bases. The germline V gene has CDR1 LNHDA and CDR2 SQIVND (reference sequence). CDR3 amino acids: CASWGQGGNQPQHF. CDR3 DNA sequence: TGTGCCAGTTGGGGACAGGGGGGCAATCAGCCCCAGCATTTT.

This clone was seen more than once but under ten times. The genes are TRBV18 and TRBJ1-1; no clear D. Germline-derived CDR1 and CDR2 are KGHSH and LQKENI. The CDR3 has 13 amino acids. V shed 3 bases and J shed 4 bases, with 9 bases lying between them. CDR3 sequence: CASSPQGGTEAFF. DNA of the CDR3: TGTGCCAGCTCACCTCAAGGTGGCACTGAAGCTTTCTTT.

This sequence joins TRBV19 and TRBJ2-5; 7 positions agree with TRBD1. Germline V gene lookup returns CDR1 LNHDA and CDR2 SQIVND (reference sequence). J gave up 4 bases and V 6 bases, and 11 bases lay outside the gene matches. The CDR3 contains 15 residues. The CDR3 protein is CASSPAGQAGETQYF. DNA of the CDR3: TGTGCCAGTAGCCCTGCTGGACAGGCGGGAGAGACCCAGTACTTC.

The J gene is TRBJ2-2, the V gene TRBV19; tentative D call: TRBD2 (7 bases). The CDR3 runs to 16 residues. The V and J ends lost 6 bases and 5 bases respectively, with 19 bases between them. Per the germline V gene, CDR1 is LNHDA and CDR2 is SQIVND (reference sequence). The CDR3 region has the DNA TGTGCCAGTAGAAAAGGTCGGGGGGCTCGGACCGGGGAGCTGTTTTTT. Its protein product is CASRKGRGARTGELFF.

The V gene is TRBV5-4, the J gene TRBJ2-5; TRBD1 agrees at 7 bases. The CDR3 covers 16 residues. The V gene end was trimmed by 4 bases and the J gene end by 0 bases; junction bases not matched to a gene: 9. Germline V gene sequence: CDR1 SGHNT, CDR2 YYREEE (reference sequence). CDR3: CASSQAVGQYQETQYF. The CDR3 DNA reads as TGTGCCAGCAGCCAAGCGGTGGGACAGTACCAAGAGACCCAGTACTTC.

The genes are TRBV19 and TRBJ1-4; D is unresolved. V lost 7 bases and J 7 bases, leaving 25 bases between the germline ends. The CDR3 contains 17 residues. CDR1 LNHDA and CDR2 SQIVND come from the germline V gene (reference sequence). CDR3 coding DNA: TGTGCCAGTACCCCGAATCAAAGATCGTCCACCACTGAAAAACTGTTTTTT. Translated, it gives CASTPNQRSSTTEKLFF. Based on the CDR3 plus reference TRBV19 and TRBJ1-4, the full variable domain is DGGITQSPKYLFRKEGQNVTLSCEQNLNHDAMYWYRQDPGQGLRLIYYSQIVNDFQKGDIAEGYSVSREKKESFPLTVTSAQKNPTAFYLCASTPNQRSSTTEKLFFGSGTQLSVL.

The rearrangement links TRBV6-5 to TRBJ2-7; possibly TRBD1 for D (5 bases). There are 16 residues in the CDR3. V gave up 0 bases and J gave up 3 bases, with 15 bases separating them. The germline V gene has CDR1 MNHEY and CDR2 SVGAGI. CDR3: CASSYSIGQGFYEQYF. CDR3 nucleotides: TGTGCCAGCAGTTACTCGATAGGGCAGGGCTTCTACGAGCAGTACTTC.

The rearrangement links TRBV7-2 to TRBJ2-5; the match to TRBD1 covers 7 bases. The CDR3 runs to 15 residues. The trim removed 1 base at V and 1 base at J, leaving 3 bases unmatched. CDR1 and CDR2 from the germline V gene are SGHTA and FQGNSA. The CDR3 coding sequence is TGTGCCAGCAGCTTAGGACAGGGACCCCAAGAGACCCAGTACTTC. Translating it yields CASSLGQGPQETQYF.

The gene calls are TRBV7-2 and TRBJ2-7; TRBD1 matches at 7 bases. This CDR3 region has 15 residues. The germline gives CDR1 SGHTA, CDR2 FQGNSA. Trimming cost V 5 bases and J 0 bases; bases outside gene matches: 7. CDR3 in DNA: TGTGCCAGCAGCACACAGGGGTCCTCCTCCTACGAGCAGTACTTC. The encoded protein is CASSTQGSSSYEQYF. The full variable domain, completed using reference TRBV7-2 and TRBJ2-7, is GAGVSQSPSNKVTEKGKDVELRCDPISGHTALYWYRQSLGQGLEFLIYFQGNSAPDKSGLPSDRFSAERTGGSVSTLTIQRTQQEDSAVYLCASSTQGSSSYEQYFGPGTRLTVT.

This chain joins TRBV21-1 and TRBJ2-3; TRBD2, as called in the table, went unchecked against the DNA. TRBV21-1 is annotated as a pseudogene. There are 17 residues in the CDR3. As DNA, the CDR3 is TGTGCCAGCAGCAAAGTTCAGAGACTAGCGGGACAGTATACGCAGTATTTT. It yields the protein CASSKVQRLAGQYTQYF.